The rows below give T cell receptor beta chains drawn from one sample of a study of glioma-infiltrating T cells after dendritic cell vaccination. Produced via immunoSEQ multiplex PCR; TCRdb's table is partial and in-frame only. The sample holds about 64,000 clones, around 86% seen once. The material was blood, obtained before dendritic cell vaccination. The origin of the receptors is a human donor with glioblastoma. Both conserved end residues are part of each CDR3. The D gene is left open where the match is weak. For some rows the clone size is stated as once, few or many, or as a class when expanded; others skip it.

clone_size j_call v_call d_call cdr3_nt cdr3_aa
. TRBJ1-6 TRBV5-6 . TGTGCCAGCAGCCATGCAGCGGGGGATTCACCCCTCCACTTT CASSHAAGDSPLHF
. TRBJ2-3 TRBV5-1 . TGCGCCAGCAAGACCCAGGTCAGCACAGATACGCAGTATTTT CASKTQVSTDTQYF
few TRBJ1-3 TRBV4-1 . TGCGCCAGCAGCCAACGGGGAGCCGAGCGAGGAAACACCATATATTTT CASSQRGAERGNTIYF
. TRBJ1-1 TRBV5-1 TRBD1 TGCGCCAGCAGCTTCAGCAGGGGGATAGCTTTCTTT CASSFSRGIAFF
. TRBJ1-3 TRBV11-3 . TGTGCCAGCAGTTCGGGACTCGGAAACACCATATATTTT CASSSGLGNTIYF
. TRBJ1-5 TRBV6-5 TRBD1 TGTGCCAGCAGTAGGGACAGGGAGAATCAGCCCCAGCATTTT CASSRDRENQPQHF
. TRBJ2-2 TRBV2 TRBD2 TGTGCCAGCAGCCGCGGGGGGGCGAGCACCGGGGAGCTGTTTTTT CASSRGGASTGELFF
. TRBJ2-1 TRBV29-1 TRBD2 TGCAGCGTTGTCTCCCCTAAGGCGGGGGGGTGGTATGAGCAGTTCTTC CSVVSPKAGGWYEQFF
few TRBJ1-1 TRBV11-1 . TGTGCCAGCAGCTTGGAGCTGAACACTGAAGCTTTCTTT CASSLELNTEAFF
. TRBJ2-7 TRBV6-5 . TGTGCCAGCAGTTACTCCCGGGACACCTACGAGCAGTACTTC CASSYSRDTYEQYF
. TRBJ1-5 TRBV6-5 . TGTGCCAGCAGTTCGGGGGGGGGTGGGCAGCCCCAGCATTTT CASSSGGGGQPQHF
. TRBJ1-1 TRBV5-1 . TGCGCCAGCAGCTTGGCCTCACTAGGGGGGAACACTGAAGCTTTCTTT CASSLASLGGNTEAFF
. TRBJ1-2 TRBV10-2 TRBD1 TGCGCCAGCAGTGAATCAGGGGGGTATGGCTACACCTTC CASSESGGYGYTF
few TRBJ2-7 TRBV14 . TGTGCCAGCAGCCAAGTTTCAGGGGCCTACGAGCAGTACTTC CASSQVSGAYEQYF
. TRBJ1-6 TRBV6-1 . TGTGCCAGCAGCGAGGCGGATTCACCCCTCCACTTT CASSEADSPLHF
. TRBJ2-3 TRBV7-2 TRBD2 TGTGCCAGCAGCTTAGGCTTTCGCGGGGGGGTCACAGATACGCAGTATTTT CASSLGFRGGVTDTQYF
. TRBJ2-5 TRBV5-5 TRBD2 TGTGCCAGCAGCTGGAGACTAGCGGGGGCTCAAGAGACCCAGTACTTC CASSWRLAGAQETQYF